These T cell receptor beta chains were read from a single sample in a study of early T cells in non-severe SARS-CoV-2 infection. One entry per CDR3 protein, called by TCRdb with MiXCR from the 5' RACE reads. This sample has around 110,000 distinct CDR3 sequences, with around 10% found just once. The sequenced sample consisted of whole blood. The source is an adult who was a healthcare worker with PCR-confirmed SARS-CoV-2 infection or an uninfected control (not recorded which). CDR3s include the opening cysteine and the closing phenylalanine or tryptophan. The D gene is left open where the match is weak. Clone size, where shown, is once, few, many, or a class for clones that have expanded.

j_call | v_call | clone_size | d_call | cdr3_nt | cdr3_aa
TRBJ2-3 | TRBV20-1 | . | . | TGCAGTGCTAGAGGAGGAGGGACATTGTTCCGCACAGATACGCAGTATTTT | CSARGGGTLFRTDTQYF
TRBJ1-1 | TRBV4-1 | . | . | TGCGCCAGCAGCCATGGTGGAAGGAACACTGAAGCTTTCTTT | CASSHGGRNTEAFF
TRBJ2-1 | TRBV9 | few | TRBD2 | TGTGCCAGCAGCGTAGCATTGGGACTAAACAATGAGCAGTTCTTC | CASSVALGLNNEQFF
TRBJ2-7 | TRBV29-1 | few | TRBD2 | TGCAGCGCCGGGGAGGGCCCCAGGCAGTACTTC | CSAGEGPRQYF
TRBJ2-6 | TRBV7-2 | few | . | TGTGCCAGCAGCTTCGGGAGTCCCTCTGGGGCCAACGTCCTGACTTTC | CASSFGSPSGANVLTF
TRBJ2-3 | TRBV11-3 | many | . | TGTGCCAGCAGCTTAGAACCCACAGATACGCAGTATTTT | CASSLEPTDTQYF
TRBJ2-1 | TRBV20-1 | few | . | TGCAGTGCTAGTATATCCGAAAATGAGCAGTTCTTC | CSASISENEQFF
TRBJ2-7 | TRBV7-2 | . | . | TGTGCCAGCAGCCAGCCGGGACGGGGCTACGAGCAGTACTTC | CASSQPGRGYEQYF
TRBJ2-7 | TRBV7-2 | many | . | TGTGCCAGCAGCCCCCCGGCGGGCCTTTCCTACGAGCAGTACTTC | CASSPPAGLSYEQYF
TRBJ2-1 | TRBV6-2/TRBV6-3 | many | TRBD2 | TGTGCCAGCAGTCCTTATAGCGGGAACAATGAGCAGTTCTTC | CASSPYSGNNEQFF
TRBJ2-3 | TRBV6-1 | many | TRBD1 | TGTGCCAGCAGTGAGGGACAGGGGCGGGATACGCAGTATTTT | CASSEGQGRDTQYF
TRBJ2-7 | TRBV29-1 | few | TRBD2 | TGCAGCGTGCTAGCGGGAGTTTACGAGCAGTACTTC | CSVLAGVYEQYF
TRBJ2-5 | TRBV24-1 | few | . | TGTGCCACCAGTGATTTACCGACAGGAAAAGAGACCCAGTACTTC | CATSDLPTGKETQYF
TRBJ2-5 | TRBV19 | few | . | TGTGCCAGTAGTATACGCTGGACGTCGTACCCAGAGACCCAGTACTTC | CASSIRWTSYPETQYF
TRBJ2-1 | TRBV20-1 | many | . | TGCAGTGGGCTGGCCCACAATGAGCAGTTCTTC | CSGLAHNEQFF
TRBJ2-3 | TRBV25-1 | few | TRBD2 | TGTGCCAGCAGTGACCCCTCTAGCGGGAAAACGCAGTATTTT | CASSDPSSGKTQYF
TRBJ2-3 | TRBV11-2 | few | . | TGTGCCAGCAGCTCACCCGGCCCTGACACAGATACGCAGTATTTT | CASSSPGPDTDTQYF
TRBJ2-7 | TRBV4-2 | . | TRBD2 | TGTGCCAGCAGCCAAGGGCCTAGCGGGAGCCACGAGCAGTACTTC | CASSQGPSGSHEQYF
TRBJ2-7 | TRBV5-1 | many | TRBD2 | TGCGCCAGCAGCCGGGGACTAGCGGGAGTGGGGCACTACGAGCAGTACTTC | CASSRGLAGVGHYEQYF
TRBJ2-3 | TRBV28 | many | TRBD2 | TGTGCCAGCAGTTCAGTAGCGGGAGGGGGCACAGATACGCAGTATTTT | CASSSVAGGGTDTQYF
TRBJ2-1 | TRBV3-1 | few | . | TGTGCCAGCAGCCAAGGCAGGGCAGTTGAGCAGTTCTTC | CASSQGRAVEQFF